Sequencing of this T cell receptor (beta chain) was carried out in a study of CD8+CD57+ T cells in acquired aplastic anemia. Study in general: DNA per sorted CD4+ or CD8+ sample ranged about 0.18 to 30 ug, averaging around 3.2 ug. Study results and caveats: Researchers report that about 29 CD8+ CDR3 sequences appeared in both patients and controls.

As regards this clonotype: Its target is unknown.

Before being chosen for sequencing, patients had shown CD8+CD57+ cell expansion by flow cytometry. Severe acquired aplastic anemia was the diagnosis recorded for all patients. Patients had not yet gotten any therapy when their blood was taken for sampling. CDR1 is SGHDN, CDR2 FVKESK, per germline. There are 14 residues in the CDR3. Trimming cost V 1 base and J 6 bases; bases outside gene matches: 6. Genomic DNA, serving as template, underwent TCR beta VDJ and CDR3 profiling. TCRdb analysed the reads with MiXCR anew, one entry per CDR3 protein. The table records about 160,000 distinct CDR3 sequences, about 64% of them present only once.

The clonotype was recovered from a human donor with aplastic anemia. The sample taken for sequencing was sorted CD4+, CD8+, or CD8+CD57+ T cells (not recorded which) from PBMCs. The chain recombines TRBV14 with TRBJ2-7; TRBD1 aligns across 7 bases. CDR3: CASSQAPTGAEQYF. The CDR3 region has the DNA TGTGCCAGCAGCCAAGCCCCCACAGGGGCCGAGCAGTACTTC.